The 6 T cell receptor beta chains reported below all come from one sample, sequenced in a study of blood T cell repertoires in COVID-19. Profiled with immunoSEQ multiplex PCR; TCRdb holds only in-frame clones, not every one. Of 150,000 to 200,000 clones in the sample, approximately 83% were seen once. Sequencing input: peripheral blood. Every receptor here comes from an elderly woman with acute or convalescent COVID-19.

This clone was picked up a small number of times. The V gene is TRBV6-5, the J gene TRBJ2-2; maybe TRBD1 (7 bases). CDR1 is MNHEY and CDR2 is SVGAGI in the germline V gene. V was cut by 6 bases and J by 3 bases, with 14 bases left in between. This CDR3 region has 15 residues. DNA of the CDR3: TGTGCCAGCAGCCTGGACAGGAGGGACACCGGGGAGCTGTTTTTT. Translation gives CASSLDRRDTGELFF.

CDR3 sequence: CASRYEPGHTYNEQFF. The CDR3, as DNA: TGTGCCAGCAGATATGAGCCGGGACATACCTACAATGAGCAGTTCTTC. The V gene is TRBV7-9, the J gene TRBJ2-1; tentative D call: TRBD1 (6 bases). In germline, CDR1 is SEHNR, CDR2 FQNEAQ (reference sequence). CDR3 length: 16 amino acids. Trimming stripped 6 bases from V and 2 bases from J, with 17 bases between.

The chain carries TRBV5-6 and TRBJ2-3; D unclear. Trimming left V 0 bases short and J 0 bases short, with 5 bases between. The CDR3 is 14 amino acids. CDR1 and CDR2 (germline): SGHDT, YYEEEE. In nucleotides, the CDR3 is TGTGCCAGCAGCTTGGGACAAAGCACAGATACGCAGTATTTT. This encodes CASSLGQSTDTQYF.

A few counts support this clone. The CDR3 here is CASSNGLAGSFSYNEQFF. The DNA of the CDR3 is TGTGCCAGCAGCAACGGACTAGCGGGGAGCTTCTCCTACAATGAGCAGTTCTTC. The J gene is TRBJ2-1, the V gene TRBV5-4, with 12 bases that match TRBD2. J lost 0 bases, V lost 4 bases, and 8 bases had no gene match. Germline V gives CDR1 SGHNT, CDR2 YYREEE (reference sequence). This CDR3 region has 18 residues.

The chain carries TRBV11-2 and TRBJ1-1, with 9 bases identical to TRBD1. The CDR3 is 16 amino acids. Germline V gives CDR1 SGHAT, CDR2 FQNNGV. V gave up 1 base and J gave up 4 bases; unmatched junction bases: 7. CDR3 sequence: CASSLGDRVLGTEAFF. The CDR3 region has the DNA TGTGCCAGCAGCTTAGGGGACAGGGTTTTGGGCACTGAAGCTTTCTTT.

The rearrangement uses TRBV9 and TRBJ2-1; 11 bases fit TRBD2. Per germline, CDR1 SGDLS and CDR2 YYNGEE. The length of the CDR3 is 16 residues. V lost 0 bases, J lost 8 bases, and 7 bases stayed unmatched. The CDR3 reads CASSVASGRREDEQFF. The CDR3 nucleotides read TGTGCCAGCAGCGTAGCTAGCGGGAGGCGAGAGGATGAGCAGTTCTTC.